What follows is one T cell receptor beta chain and its context. CDR3 length equals 14 residues. Looked up from germline, CDR1 is SGHAT and CDR2 is FQNNGV. The V gene lost 5 bases and the J gene lost 4 bases, with 14 bases spanning the gap. This record belongs to a study of blood T cell repertoires in COVID-19. Overall study: Acute and convalescent COVID-19 samples came from the United States, Italy and Spain. T cells, B-cell-depleted T cells, or PBMCs provided the cDNA or gDNA that served as material.

In the authors' methods: Scientists estimated how many nucleated cells there were by amplifying reference gene primers. TCRdb's copy holds only in-frame clones and misses some; the assay was immunoSEQ multiplex PCR. V, J and clone size derive from that table, while D and trimming were established from the DNA sequence. The data show just over 90,000 clones, with about 77% seen just once and around 15% held by the top ten. This sequence joins TRBV11-2 and TRBJ1-2; perhaps TRBD1 as D (5 bases). The sequenced sample consisted of peripheral blood. This clonotype was sampled from a human donor in a cohort sampled during active COVID-19. This CDR3 reads CASSLLGGSYGYTF. The DNA for the CDR3 is TGTGCCAGCAGCCTCCTGGGGGGGAGCTATGGCTACACCTTC.